A single sample is the source of the 32 T cell receptor beta chains below, sequenced in a study of control samples from healthy donors and cancer patients. Assay used: immunoSEQ multiplex PCR; TCRdb lists only in-frame clones, some missing. Here the sample spans some 140,000 clones, 75% to 90% being singletons. Sequenced material: blood. Receptors were obtained from a woman aged 30 to 39 in good health.

This chain uses TRBV11-2 with TRBJ2-1, with D unclear. Germline V CDR1 and CDR2: SGHAT, FQNNGV. V gave up 2 bases and J gave up 12 bases, with 11 bases separating them. The CDR3 runs 12 residues. CDR3 DNA sequence: TGTGCCAGCAGCTTACAATTATCTGGGCAGTTCTTC. As protein: CASSLQLSGQFF.

The rearrangement joins TRBV23-1 to TRBJ2-3; maybe TRBD2 (6 bases). TRBV23-1 is reported as an ORF; its role is uncertain. The CDR3 consists of 15 residues. The ends were cut back, 1 base at V and 5 bases at J, with 13 bases in the middle. CDR3 nucleotide sequence: TGCGCCAGCAGTCAATTTGGGACTGAAGAAGATACGCAGTATTTT. Translation gives CASSQFGTEEDTQYF.

The V call is TRBV3-1 (or the pseudogene TRBV3-2), the J call TRBJ2-7; D remains ambiguous. V was trimmed by 1 base and J by 3 bases, leaving 10 bases between them. The germline V gene has CDR1 LGHDT and CDR2 YNNKEL (reference sequence). The CDR3 runs to 14 residues. The CDR3 loop is CASSQGVSNYEQYF. For the CDR3, the DNA is TGTGCCAGCAGCCAAGGAGTATCAAACTACGAGCAGTACTTC.

V and J are TRBV7-9 and TRBJ1-5; D remains unclear. The CDR3 spans 13 residues. The V gene lost 7 bases and the J gene lost 7 bases, with 14 bases spanning the gap. The V gene's germline CDR1 is SEHNR and CDR2 FQNEAQ (reference sequence). The DNA for the CDR3 is TGTGCCAGCACCACCACTGCGGGGCAGCCCCAGCATTTT. It yields the protein CASTTTAGQPQHF.

With respect to this clone: Relative to the germline gene, one junction end is altered; a read error may explain this. The chain couples TRBV5-4 to TRBJ2-5, with 12 bases identical to TRBD2. Per germline, CDR1 SGHNT and CDR2 YYREEE (reference sequence). The CDR3 extends over 14 amino acids. CDR3 nucleotides: TGTGCCAGCAGGCTAGCGGGAGGGCGGCCCGGGGCAGACTTC. As protein: CASRLAGGRPGADF.

The genes are TRBV4-1 and TRBJ2-7; TRBD1 matches 9 bases. The ends lost 2 bases at V and 2 bases at J; junction bases unmatched: 4. The CDR3 loop spans 15 amino acids. Germline-derived CDR1 and CDR2 are MGHRA and YSYEKL. As DNA, the CDR3 is TGCGCCAGCAGCCAAATACAGGGGGCAACCTACGAGCAGTACTTC. It yields the protein CASSQIQGATYEQYF.

This rearrangement joins TRBV29-1 to TRBJ2-2, with D possibly matching TRBD1 (8 bases). V was trimmed by 3 bases and J by 7 bases, leaving 21 bases between them. Germline lookup yields CDR1 SQVTM and CDR2 ANQGSEA. CDR3 length: 16 residues. The CDR3 nucleotides are TGCAGCGTTGATAGGACAGGGAACGCGGGGGTCGGGGAGCTGTTTTTT. It yields the protein CSVDRTGNAGVGELFF.

The rearrangement links TRBV3-1 (or the pseudogene TRBV3-2) to TRBJ1-1; D not resolved. Germline values: CDR1 LGHDT, CDR2 YNNKEL (reference sequence). CDR3 length: 11 residues. Trimming took 5 bases from V and 1 from J, leaving 2 bases between them. The DNA for the CDR3 is TGTGCCAGCAGCGGGAACACTGAAGCTTTCTTT. It translates to CASSGNTEAFF.

The chain recombines TRBV24-1 with TRBJ2-1, with D perhaps TRBD2 (6 bases). V shed 5 bases and J shed 8 bases, with 15 bases lying between them. Germline V CDR1 and CDR2: KGHDR, SFDVKD. The CDR3 has 14 amino acids. The DNA of the CDR3 is TGTGCCACCAGTGTCGGAGGGAGCCTCGATGAGCAGTTCTTC. This codes for CATSVGGSLDEQFF.

The rearrangement uses TRBV11-2 and TRBJ1-1, with TRBD1 matching 8 bases. CDR1 SGHAT and CDR2 FQNNGV come from the germline V gene. This CDR3 is built from 14 residues. V lost 5 bases and J lost 5; bases outside the gene matches: 7. CDR3: CASSVQGAGTEAFF. CDR3 DNA: TGTGCCAGCAGCGTCCAGGGGGCGGGTACTGAAGCTTTCTTT.

The rearrangement uses TRBV24-1 and TRBJ1-2, with 7 bases identical to TRBD1. This CDR3 region has 15 residues. With 4 bases clipped from V and 1 base from J, the junction kept 5 bases outside the gene matches. Germline-derived CDR1 and CDR2 are KGHDR and SFDVKD. The CDR3 region is CATSDPGQVNYGYTF. The CDR3 DNA reads as TGTGCCACCAGTGACCCAGGACAGGTTAACTATGGCTACACCTTC.

The J gene is TRBJ2-7, the V gene TRBV6-1, with 7 bases fitting TRBD2. Trimming took 3 bases from V and 2 from J; bases not matched to a gene: 7. There are 15 residues in the CDR3. Germline assignment: CDR1 MNHNS and CDR2 SASEGT. The CDR3 DNA sequence: TGTGCCAGCAGTGATCGGCGGGAGAGGACCTACGAGCAGTACTTC. Translating gives CASSDRRERTYEQYF.

The count of this clone is one. The genes are TRBV28 and TRBJ1-2; 9 bases are shared with TRBD1. From germline, CDR1 is MDHEN and CDR2 SYDVKM. Trimming removed 6 bases from V and 1 base from J; junction bases left unmatched: 6. CDR3 length: 15 residues. The CDR3 region has the DNA TGTGCCAGCAGACCCGGGACAGGGATTAACTATGGCTACACCTTC. Its protein is CASRPGTGINYGYTF.

The CDR3 sequence: CASSATPNTEAFF. The CDR3 DNA reads as TGTGCCAGCAGCGCGACACCAAACACTGAAGCTTTCTTT. This chain joins TRBV11-2 and TRBJ1-1; D call uncertain. Trimming cost V 5 bases and J 2 bases, with 9 bases left between them. CDR3 length: 13 amino acids. CDR1 and CDR2 (germline): SGHAT, FQNNGV.

Only a few counts were recorded for this clone. The V gene is TRBV7-2, the J gene TRBJ1-1; tentatively, D is TRBD1 (5 bases). Germline values: CDR1 SGHTA, CDR2 FQGNSA. There are 13 residues in the CDR3. With 5 bases removed from V and 5 bases from J, the gap between germline ends came to 12 bases. CDR3 protein: CASSDRRGTEAFF. CDR3 in DNA: TGTGCCAGCAGCGATAGGAGGGGTACTGAAGCTTTCTTT.

V gene TRBV27 combines with J gene TRBJ2-6; 13 bases fit TRBD2. J lost 4 bases, V lost 7 bases, and 4 bases had no gene match. Looked up from germline, CDR1 is MNHEY and CDR2 is SMNVEV (reference sequence). There are 16 residues in the CDR3. CDR3 DNA sequence: TGTGCCAGCAAACTAGCGGGAGGGGTGGGGGCCAACGTCCTGACTTTC. Its translation: CASKLAGGVGANVLTF.

The rearrangement joins TRBV2 to TRBJ1-5; D may be TRBD1 (5 bases). This CDR3 comprises 15 residues. Trimming removed 5 bases from V and 6 bases from J, with 17 bases in between. Germline CDR1 is SNHLY and CDR2 is FYNNEI. CDR3 nucleotide sequence: TGTGCCAGCAGTCCTACAGGAATGCAGGGTCAGCCCCAGCATTTT. Protein product: CASSPTGMQGQPQHF.

Regarding this clone: The sample has other DNA sequences that encode this CDR3 too. V gene TRBV7-2 combines with J gene TRBJ2-1; D assignment may be TRBD1 or TRBD2 (5 bases each). This CDR3 is 13 amino acids long. The V end was cut by 5 bases, the J end by 5 bases, with 10 bases between. The germline V gene has CDR1 SGHTA and CDR2 FQGNSA. As DNA, the CDR3 is TGTGCCAGCAGCCTGGGACCGAACAATGAGCAGTTCTTC. Protein: CASSLGPNNEQFF.

The chain links TRBV19 to TRBJ2-3; 8 bases align to TRBD2. CDR1 is LNHDA, CDR2 SQIVND, per germline (reference sequence). The junction had 6 bases not matched to a gene; V was cut back by 1 base and J by 3 bases. This CDR3 has 16 residues. The CDR3 DNA reads as TGTGCCAGTAGTATAGGTGGCGGGAGGTCGACAGATACGCAGTATTTT. Encoded protein: CASSIGGGRSTDTQYF. Using reference TRBV19 and TRBJ2-3 for the parts outside the CDR3, the full variable domain is DGGITQSPKYLFRKEGQNVTLSCEQNLNHDAMYWYRQDPGQGLRLIYYSQIVNDFQKGDIAEGYSVSREKKESFPLTVTSAQKNPTAFYLCASSIGGGRSTDTQYFGPGTRLTVL.

The rearrangement uses TRBV6-1 and TRBJ1-2; D perhaps matches TRBD1 (5 bases). The germline CDR1 and CDR2 sequences are MNHNS and SASEGT. V gave up 3 bases and J gave up 4 bases, with 12 bases separating them. CDR3 length: 14 amino acids. Here the CDR3 reads CASSDPRAGYGYTF. The CDR3 region has the DNA TGTGCCAGCAGTGATCCCAGGGCTGGCTATGGCTACACCTTC.

This clone was recorded once. The chain employs TRBV20-1 and TRBJ1-1; D is possibly TRBD1 (6 bases). CDR1 and CDR2 (germline): DFQATT, SNEGSKA (reference sequence). Trimming left V 8 bases short and J 0 bases short, with 7 bases between. The CDR3 runs 11 residues. Here the CDR3 DNA reads TGCAGTACAGGGCTGAACACTGAAGCTTTCTTT. It specifies CSTGLNTEAFF.

This clone was recorded a few times. The chain is built from TRBV11-3 and TRBJ1-6; 8 positions match TRBD1. The CDR3 has 14 residues. The J segment lost 10 bases and the V segment lost 1 base, leaving 3 bases of the junction unmatched. Looked up from germline, CDR1 is SGHNT and CDR2 is YENEEA. In DNA form, the CDR3 reads TGTGCCAGCAGCTTAGGGGGACAGGAGTCACCCCTCCACTTT. Translated, it gives CASSLGGQESPLHF.

Here the CDR3 DNA reads TGTGCCAGCAGTTTAGCCGGATACACTGAAGCTTTCTTT. Translation: CASSLAGYTEAFF. The chain is built from TRBV12-3 or TRBV12-4 and TRBJ1-1; D uncertain. This CDR3 spans 13 amino acids. The V and J ends lost 0 bases and 3 bases respectively, with 5 bases between them.

CDR3 nucleotide sequence: TGTGCCAGCAGTGACCCGCCGGAGACCCAGTACTTC. Translation: CASSDPPETQYF. This chain connects TRBV2 to TRBJ2-5; D ambiguous. The germline V gene encodes CDR1 SNHLY and CDR2 FYNNEI. V was trimmed by 3 bases and J by 5 bases, leaving 7 bases between them. This CDR3 has 12 amino acids.

The rearrangement joins TRBV6-5 to TRBJ2-7, with 7 nucleotides matching TRBD2. Trimming at V came to 4 bases and at J to 2 bases, leaving 8 bases not matched to a gene. There are 15 residues in the CDR3. CDR1 MNHEY and CDR2 SVGAGI come from the germline V gene. CDR3 region: CASSWASGAAYEQYF. The CDR3 DNA sequence: TGTGCCAGCAGTTGGGCTAGCGGAGCAGCCTACGAGCAGTACTTC.

This clone has a single count. The chain carries TRBV18 and TRBJ1-5; D uncertain. Germline CDR1 and CDR2: KGHSH and LQKENI. The V end was cut by 5 bases, the J end by 1 base, with 6 bases between. The CDR3 is made up of 13 amino acids. The CDR3 loop is CASSKDSNQPQHF. For the CDR3, the DNA is TGTGCCAGCTCAAAAGACAGCAATCAGCCCCAGCATTTT.

The table lists this clone with a few counts. This rearrangement joins TRBV28 to TRBJ2-1, with 12 bases identical to TRBD2. The CDR3 length is 15 residues. Germline V gene data show CDR1 as MDHEN and CDR2 as SYDVKM. The V segment lost 4 bases and the J segment 7 bases; nucleotides outside the gene matches: 5. The CDR3 protein is CASSSTSGSRNEQFF. The CDR3 nucleotides read TGTGCCAGCAGTTCGACTAGCGGGAGTCGAAATGAGCAGTTCTTC.

The chain is built from TRBV6-6 and TRBJ1-3; no reliable D call. The length of the CDR3 is 13 residues. The germline CDR1 and CDR2 sequences are MNHNY and SVGAGI (reference sequence). V lost 0 bases to trimming and J lost 8 bases, with 8 bases between them. DNA for the CDR3: TGTGCCAGCAGTTACTCGAAGGTTGACACCATATATTTT. This translates into CASSYSKVDTIYF.

The V gene is TRBV5-1, the J gene TRBJ1-6; 7 nucleotides agree with TRBD1. This CDR3 is built from 15 residues. V lost 5 bases, J lost 8 bases, and 10 bases stayed unmatched. Looked up from germline, CDR1 is SGHRS and CDR2 is YFSETQ. DNA for the CDR3: TGCGCCAGCAGACTTAGACAGGGTGAGGATTCACCCCTCCACTTT. Its translation: CASRLRQGEDSPLHF.

V and J are TRBV6-5 and TRBJ2-5; TRBD2 matches 10 bases. V was pared by 7 bases and J by 5 bases, with 4 bases of the junction left unmatched. The CDR3 covers 13 residues. Germline CDR1 is MNHEY and CDR2 is SVGAGI. Written as DNA, the CDR3 is TGTGCCAGCAACAGCGGGAGGGGGGAGACCCAGTACTTC. Protein product: CASNSGRGETQYF.

The rearrangement links TRBV2 to TRBJ2-3; 9 nucleotides agree with TRBD2. The CDR3 consists of 16 residues. Germline V gives CDR1 SNHLY, CDR2 FYNNEI. Losses at the gene ends were 6 bases for V and 2 bases for J; bases not matched to a gene: 9. The CDR3 region is CASRRGLAGYTDTQYF. The CDR3, as DNA: TGTGCCAGCAGGAGAGGGCTAGCGGGATACACAGATACGCAGTATTTT.

This clone was counted a few times. The chain uses TRBV20-1 and TRBJ2-1, with D possibly being TRBD1 (5 bases). Germline V gene data show CDR1 as DFQATT and CDR2 as SNEGSKA (reference sequence). This CDR3 is 11 amino acids long. Trimming took 5 bases from V and 4 from J, leaving 6 bases between them. The CDR3, as DNA: TGCAGTGCTTACAGGTACAATGAGCAGTTCTTC. It codes for CSAYRYNEQFF.